This paragraph covers one TCR beta chain sequence. No antigen is known for it. TCRdb reanalyzed the 5' RACE reads and collapses them to one entry per CDR3 protein, without DNA. The sample table sets out about 380,000 distinct CDR3 sequences. CDR3 length: 13 amino acids. Germline CDR1 is SGHRS and CDR2 is YFSETQ. These data originate in a study of monozygotic twins with inflammatory bowel disease. Study outcomes and limitations: Limited statistical power may explain no repertoire similarity difference between concordant and discordant twins.

This sequence was found in a human donor with ulcerative colitis or Crohn's disease, or a healthy co-twin of an affected twin (not recorded which). The chain couples TRBV5-1 to TRBJ1-2. The specimen was blood. The CDR3 is CASSPSGDYGYTF.